These T cell receptor beta chains were read from a single sample in a study of blood T cell repertoires in COVID-19. Sequencing used immunoSEQ multiplex PCR; TCRdb keeps in-frame clones, though not all of them. This table has 70,000 to 90,000 clones, around 67% appearing once. Source material: peripheral blood. These receptors were obtained from a human donor with acute or convalescent COVID-19. The donor label of this sample is uncertain. Both conserved end residues are part of each CDR3. D genes are given only for firm matches. A clone size is listed for some rows: how often the clone was seen (once, few, many), or a class if it is expanded.

j_gene: TRBJ2-1
d_gene: .
abundance: .
v_gene: TRBV29-1
CDR3nt: TGCAGCGTGTTACTAGACGAGTCCCGGCAGTTCTTC
CDR3aa: CSVLLDESRQFF

j_gene: TRBJ1-1
d_gene: TRBD1
abundance: few
v_gene: TRBV19
CDR3nt: TGTGCCAGTAGTAGAGGGGACAGGGCCAACACTGAAGCTTTCTTT
CDR3aa: CASSRGDRANTEAFF

j_gene: TRBJ2-1
d_gene: TRBD2
abundance: .
v_gene: TRBV20-1
CDR3nt: TGCAGTGCACGGGAGGACAATGAGCAGTTCTTC
CDR3aa: CSAREDNEQFF

j_gene: TRBJ2-7
d_gene: .
abundance: .
v_gene: TRBV5-1
CDR3nt: TGCGCCAGCAGCTTGGCCAGCTCCTACGAGCAGTACTTC
CDR3aa: CASSLASSYEQYF

j_gene: TRBJ1-4
d_gene: .
abundance: .
v_gene: TRBV5-6
CDR3nt: TGTGCCAGCAGCCAGTCGGACAGACCTAATGAAAAACTGTTTTTT
CDR3aa: CASSQSDRPNEKLFF

j_gene: TRBJ2-1
d_gene: TRBD2
abundance: .
v_gene: TRBV4-1
CDR3nt: TGCGCCAGCAGCTTACGCACTAGCGGGGAATCCTACAATGAGCAGTTCTTC
CDR3aa: CASSLRTSGESYNEQFF

j_gene: TRBJ2-5
d_gene: TRBD1
abundance: .
v_gene: TRBV5-1
CDR3nt: TGCGCCAGCAGCTTGGTCCAGGGGGTATCCCAAGAGACCCAGTACTTC
CDR3aa: CASSLVQGVSQETQYF

j_gene: TRBJ2-7
d_gene: TRBD2
abundance: few
v_gene: TRBV7-2
CDR3nt: TGTGCCAGCAGCTTAGGCCTAGCGGTTCTCTACGAGCAGTACTTC
CDR3aa: CASSLGLAVLYEQYF

j_gene: TRBJ2-3
d_gene: TRBD2
abundance: .
v_gene: TRBV7-3
CDR3nt: TGTGCCAGCGCACCGACAAGCGGGAGCCATACGCAGTATTTT
CDR3aa: CASAPTSGSHTQYF

j_gene: TRBJ1-5
d_gene: TRBD1
abundance: .
v_gene: TRBV2
CDR3nt: TGTGCCAGCAGGAGACAGGGGCCTCGGATTGAGCCCCAGCATTTT
CDR3aa: CASRRQGPRIEPQHF

j_gene: TRBJ1-4
d_gene: .
abundance: .
v_gene: TRBV7-9
CDR3nt: TGTGCCAGCAGCGTACAGGGTGGGGAAAAACTGTTTTTT
CDR3aa: CASSVQGGEKLFF

j_gene: TRBJ2-7
d_gene: .
abundance: .
v_gene: TRBV15
CDR3nt: TGTGCCACCAGCCCCCGGGGGGCGCAGTATGAGCAGTACTTC
CDR3aa: CATSPRGAQYEQYF

j_gene: TRBJ2-1
d_gene: TRBD2
abundance: .
v_gene: TRBV6-5
CDR3nt: TGTGCCAGCAGTTATCTTGGCGGGGGGGCGGGCAATGAGCAGTTCTTC
CDR3aa: CASSYLGGGAGNEQFF

j_gene: TRBJ2-1
d_gene: .
abundance: .
v_gene: TRBV5-1
CDR3nt: TGCGCCAGCAGGCGGGACAGAGGTGAGCAGTTCTTC
CDR3aa: CASRRDRGEQFF

j_gene: TRBJ1-1
d_gene: .
abundance: once
v_gene: TRBV6-6
CDR3nt: TGTGCCAGCAGTACCGCGACTCCGACGGGAACTGAAGCTTTCTTT
CDR3aa: CASSTATPTGTEAFF

j_gene: TRBJ2-7
d_gene: .
abundance: .
v_gene: TRBV27
CDR3nt: TGTGCCAGCAGTTTACGGGGTTGGGACGAGCAGTACTTC
CDR3aa: CASSLRGWDEQYF

j_gene: TRBJ1-2
d_gene: TRBD1
abundance: .
v_gene: TRBV28
CDR3nt: TGTGCCAGCAGTATACTCGGGACAGAAGGCTACACCTTC
CDR3aa: CASSILGTEGYTF

j_gene: TRBJ1-5
d_gene: TRBD1
abundance: .
v_gene: TRBV7-2
CDR3nt: TGTGCCAGCAGCCGGGACAGGAGATATCAGCCCCAGCATTTT
CDR3aa: CASSRDRRYQPQHF

j_gene: TRBJ1-3
d_gene: TRBD1
abundance: .
v_gene: TRBV4-1
CDR3nt: TGCGCCAGCAGCCAAGGGGACAGTCTCTCTGGAAACACCATATATTTT
CDR3aa: CASSQGDSLSGNTIYF

j_gene: TRBJ2-7
d_gene: TRBD1
abundance: .
v_gene: TRBV5-6
CDR3nt: TGTGCCAGCAAGGACAGGGGTTCCTACGAGCAGTACTTC
CDR3aa: CASKDRGSYEQYF

j_gene: TRBJ2-5
d_gene: TRBD2
abundance: .
v_gene: TRBV5-1
CDR3nt: TGCGCCAGCAGCTTGTCGGCTAGCGGACAACAAGAGACCCAGTACTTC
CDR3aa: CASSLSASGQQETQYF

j_gene: TRBJ2-1
d_gene: TRBD2
abundance: .
v_gene: TRBV11-2
CDR3nt: TGTGCCAGCAGCCCCCCGGGCAGGGAGGGAGGTGAGCAGTTCTTC
CDR3aa: CASSPPGREGGEQFF

j_gene: TRBJ1-3
d_gene: .
abundance: .
v_gene: TRBV4-1
CDR3nt: TGCGCCAGCAGCCGAACCATATTGTTCGGTGAAGGGGGACGGAACACCATATATTTT
CDR3aa: CASSRTILFGEGGRNTIYF

j_gene: TRBJ2-7
d_gene: .
abundance: .
v_gene: TRBV6-5
CDR3nt: TGTGCCAGCAGTTACTCGGACTTTCGGACCCCCTACGAGCAGTACTTC
CDR3aa: CASSYSDFRTPYEQYF

j_gene: TRBJ1-2
d_gene: TRBD1
abundance: .
v_gene: TRBV7-3
CDR3nt: TGTGCCAGCAGCGCGGGACAGGGGCATGGCTACACCTTC
CDR3aa: CASSAGQGHGYTF

j_gene: TRBJ1-6
d_gene: .
abundance: .
v_gene: TRBV30
CDR3nt: TGTGCCTGGAGTGTACGGAGACAGTATAATTCACCCCTCCACTTT
CDR3aa: CAWSVRRQYNSPLHF

j_gene: TRBJ1-1
d_gene: TRBD1
abundance: .
v_gene: TRBV2
CDR3nt: TGTGCCAGCAGTGCTGGGACAGGGGATTTGGCTTTCTTT
CDR3aa: CASSAGTGDLAFF

j_gene: TRBJ2-5
d_gene: TRBD2
abundance: .
v_gene: TRBV5-4
CDR3nt: TGTGCCAGCAGCCCTGCTAGCGGGGGGGGCCCAAACCAAGAGACCCAGTACTTC
CDR3aa: CASSPASGGGPNQETQYF

j_gene: TRBJ1-4
d_gene: TRBD1
abundance: .
v_gene: TRBV5-1
CDR3nt: TGCGCCAGCAGCTGGGACAGCTTTAATGAAAAACTGTTTTTT
CDR3aa: CASSWDSFNEKLFF

j_gene: TRBJ1-5
d_gene: .
abundance: .
v_gene: TRBV19
CDR3nt: TGTGCCAGTAGTATAGACCTCGGGTTCGGTCAGCCCCAGCATTTT
CDR3aa: CASSIDLGFGQPQHF

j_gene: TRBJ2-3
d_gene: TRBD2
abundance: few
v_gene: TRBV9
CDR3nt: TGTGCCAGCAGCGACCCCCCCGGGACTAGCGGGGGAGATACGCAGTATTTT
CDR3aa: CASSDPPGTSGGDTQYF

j_gene: TRBJ2-2
d_gene: .
abundance: .
v_gene: TRBV3-1/TRBV3-2
CDR3nt: TGTGCCAGCCGCCGAGGGTCGGGGACCGGGGAGCTGTTTTTT
CDR3aa: CASRRGSGTGELFF

j_gene: TRBJ1-4
d_gene: .
abundance: once
v_gene: TRBV7-2
CDR3nt: TGTGCCAGCAGCTTAGGGTGGAGGGGTAATGAAAAACTGTTTTTT
CDR3aa: CASSLGWRGNEKLFF

j_gene: TRBJ2-7
d_gene: TRBD2
abundance: once
v_gene: TRBV7-3
CDR3nt: TGTGCCAGCAGCTTAACGCTAGCGGGAATCCACGAGCAGTACTTC
CDR3aa: CASSLTLAGIHEQYF

j_gene: TRBJ2-1
d_gene: .
abundance: .
v_gene: TRBV9
CDR3nt: TGTGCCAGCAGCGTAGGGAGCGGGCCTTACAATGAGCAGTTCTTC
CDR3aa: CASSVGSGPYNEQFF

j_gene: TRBJ2-1
d_gene: TRBD1
abundance: .
v_gene: TRBV19
CDR3nt: TGTGCCAGTAGGGGAGACAGGGTAGTCGACAATGAGCAGTTCTTC
CDR3aa: CASRGDRVVDNEQFF

j_gene: TRBJ2-1
d_gene: .
abundance: .
v_gene: TRBV24-1
CDR3nt: TGTGCCACCAGTGATATCCCAGGGGCCGATGAGCAGTTCTTC
CDR3aa: CATSDIPGADEQFF

j_gene: TRBJ2-7
d_gene: TRBD1
abundance: .
v_gene: TRBV28
CDR3nt: TGTGCCAGCAGTCCTCCGGACAGGGGGCGTGAGCAGTACTTC
CDR3aa: CASSPPDRGREQYF

j_gene: TRBJ2-1
d_gene: TRBD2
abundance: few
v_gene: TRBV28
CDR3nt: TGTGCCAGCATGGGCGGGAGGAGGAACAATGAGCAGTTCTTC
CDR3aa: CASMGGRRNNEQFF

j_gene: TRBJ2-3
d_gene: .
abundance: .
v_gene: TRBV24-1
CDR3nt: TGTGCCACCAGTGTTGCGGGCGGGTCAGATACGCAGTATTTT
CDR3aa: CATSVAGGSDTQYF

j_gene: TRBJ1-2
d_gene: TRBD1
abundance: once
v_gene: TRBV18
CDR3nt: TGTGCCAGCTCACCAGCGGGACAGAACTATGGCTACACCTTC
CDR3aa: CASSPAGQNYGYTF

j_gene: TRBJ2-7
d_gene: .
abundance: .
v_gene: TRBV30
CDR3nt: TGTGCCTGGATGGGCACCTTTTCCTACGAGCAGTACTTC
CDR3aa: CAWMGTFSYEQYF

j_gene: TRBJ2-3
d_gene: .
abundance: .
v_gene: TRBV19
CDR3nt: TGTGCCAGTACTGATCCCCGAGGCGGCACAGATACGCAGTATTTT
CDR3aa: CASTDPRGGTDTQYF

j_gene: TRBJ1-4
d_gene: TRBD1
abundance: once
v_gene: TRBV7-8
CDR3nt: TGTGCCAGCAGCCCGGACAGGGGAACTAATGAAAAACTGTTTTTT
CDR3aa: CASSPDRGTNEKLFF

j_gene: TRBJ1-5
d_gene: .
abundance: .
v_gene: TRBV19
CDR3nt: TGTGCCAGTAGTATCGGGGGGACAAAGCATTTT
CDR3aa: CASSIGGTKHF

j_gene: TRBJ1-2
d_gene: .
abundance: .
v_gene: TRBV12-3/TRBV12-4
CDR3nt: TGTGCCAGCAGTTTAGCGCGGGCGGCTGGCTACACCTTC
CDR3aa: CASSLARAAGYTF

j_gene: TRBJ2-1
d_gene: TRBD2
abundance: .
v_gene: TRBV4-1
CDR3nt: TGCGCCAGCAGACTAGCGGGGGGGCAGAGTGAGCAGTTCTTC
CDR3aa: CASRLAGGQSEQFF

j_gene: TRBJ2-2
d_gene: .
abundance: few
v_gene: TRBV30
CDR3nt: TGTGCCTGGAGTTGGGAGGGGGTGGCCGGGGAGCTGTTTTTT
CDR3aa: CAWSWEGVAGELFF

j_gene: TRBJ1-6
d_gene: .
abundance: few
v_gene: TRBV24-1
CDR3nt: TGTGCCACCAGTGATCGAGGGTCCTCACCCCTCCACTTT
CDR3aa: CATSDRGSSPLHF

j_gene: TRBJ1-6
d_gene: .
abundance: .
v_gene: TRBV9
CDR3nt: TGTGCCAGCAGCGTAGCTACAGGAGGGTCACCCCTCCACTTT
CDR3aa: CASSVATGGSPLHF

j_gene: TRBJ2-2
d_gene: .
abundance: .
v_gene: TRBV7-3
CDR3nt: TGTGCCAGCAGCTTGGGCGACCAGGGGGAGCTGTTTTTT
CDR3aa: CASSLGDQGELFF

j_gene: TRBJ2-7
d_gene: .
abundance: .
v_gene: TRBV11-1
CDR3nt: TGTGCCAGCAGCTTAACCCAGGTGCCTGGGAGGGAGCAGTACTTC
CDR3aa: CASSLTQVPGREQYF

j_gene: TRBJ2-7
d_gene: TRBD1
abundance: .
v_gene: TRBV7-9
CDR3nt: TGTGCCAGCAGCCCGGACAGGAACGAGCAGTACTTC
CDR3aa: CASSPDRNEQYF

j_gene: TRBJ1-6
d_gene: .
abundance: few
v_gene: TRBV28
CDR3nt: TGTGCCAGCAGTTTATTGGCTAGTGTCGGTGGCTCCTATAATTCACCCCTCCACTTT
CDR3aa: CASSLLASVGGSYNSPLHF